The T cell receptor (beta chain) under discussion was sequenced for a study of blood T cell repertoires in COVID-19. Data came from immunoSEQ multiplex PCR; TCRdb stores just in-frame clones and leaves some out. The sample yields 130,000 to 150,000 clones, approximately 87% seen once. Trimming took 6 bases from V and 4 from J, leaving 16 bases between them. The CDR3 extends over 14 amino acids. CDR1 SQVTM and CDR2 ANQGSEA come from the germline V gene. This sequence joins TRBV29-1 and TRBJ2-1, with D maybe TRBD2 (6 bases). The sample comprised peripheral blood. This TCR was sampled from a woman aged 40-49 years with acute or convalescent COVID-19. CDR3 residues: CSVYGGTVYNEQFF. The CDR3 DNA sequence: TGCAGCGTATATGGCGGGACCGTTTACAATGAGCAGTTCTTC.